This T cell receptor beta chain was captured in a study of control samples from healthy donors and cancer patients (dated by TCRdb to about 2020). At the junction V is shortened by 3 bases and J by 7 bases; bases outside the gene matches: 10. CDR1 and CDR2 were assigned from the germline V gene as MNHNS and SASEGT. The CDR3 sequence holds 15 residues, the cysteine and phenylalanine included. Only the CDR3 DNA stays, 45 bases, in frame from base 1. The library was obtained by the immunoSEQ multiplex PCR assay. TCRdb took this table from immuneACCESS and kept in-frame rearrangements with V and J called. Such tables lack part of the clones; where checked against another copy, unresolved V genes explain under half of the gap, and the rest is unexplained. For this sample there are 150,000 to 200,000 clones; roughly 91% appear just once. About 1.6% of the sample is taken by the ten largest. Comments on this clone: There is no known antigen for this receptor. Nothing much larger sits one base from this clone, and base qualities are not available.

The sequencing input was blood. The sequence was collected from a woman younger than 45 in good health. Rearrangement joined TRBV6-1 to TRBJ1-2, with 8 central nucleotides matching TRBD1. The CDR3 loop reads CASSDGGAGGVGYTF. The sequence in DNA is TGTGCCAGCAGTGATGGTGGGGCAGGGGGCGTTGGCTACACCTTC.